This is a list of T cell receptor beta chains from one sample in a study of T cells of healthy individuals. TCRdb fed the 5' RACE reads into MiXCR, producing one record per CDR3 protein. The sample lists 90,000 to 100,000 distinct CDR3 sequences, 17% seen once, with about 6.2% in the top ten. The receptor set was obtained from a human donor in good health. Both conserved end residues are part of each CDR3. D genes are given only for firm matches. Expanded clones are given a class, and other clones once, few, many or no size at all.

size: few; J: TRBJ2-3; V: TRBV7-2; D: .; CDR3: CASSLVPAGSSTSTDTQYF; DNA: TGTGCCAGCAGCTTAGTGCCCGCAGGGAGTTCAACGAGCACAGATACGCAGTATTTT
size: many; J: TRBJ2-1; V: TRBV7-9; D: TRBD1; CDR3: CASSHPPGTGIYNEQFF; DNA: TGTGCCAGCAGCCACCCACCCGGGACAGGGATTTACAATGAGCAGTTCTTC
size: few; J: TRBJ1-4; V: TRBV28; D: .; CDR3: CASSFAWDQPSKTTNEKLFF; DNA: TGTGCCAGCAGCTTTGCTTGGGACCAACCGTCTAAAACAACTAATGAAAAACTGTTTTTT
size: few; J: TRBJ1-3; V: TRBV20-1; D: .; CDR3: CSARDLSGYTIYF; DNA: TGCAGTGCTAGAGATCTGTCGGGTTACACCATATATTTT
size: many; J: TRBJ1-1; V: TRBV2; D: TRBD1; CDR3: CASNTGGLDTEAFF; DNA: TGTGCCAGCAACACAGGGGGTTTGGACACTGAAGCTTTCTTT
size: .; J: TRBJ2-5; V: TRBV27; D: .; CDR3: CASSLSSWSGTQYF; DNA: TGTGCCAGCAGTTTATCCTCCTGGTCGGGGACCCAGTACTTC
size: many; J: TRBJ2-1; V: TRBV11-2; D: TRBD2; CDR3: CASSLLVGEGGTSGGAYNEQFF; DNA: TGTGCCAGCAGCTTACTAGTTGGCGAAGGAGGGACTAGCGGGGGGGCCTACAATGAGCAGTTCTTC
size: .; J: TRBJ2-3; V: TRBV6-5; D: .; CDR3: CASSYSWRREGTDTQYF; DNA: TGTGCCAGCAGTTACTCTTGGCGGAGAGAAGGCACAGATACGCAGTATTTT
size: .; J: TRBJ1-3; V: TRBV4-1; D: .; CDR3: CASSRRGSLSGNTIYF; DNA: TGCGCCAGCAGCCGACGGGGCAGCCTCTCTGGAAACACCATATATTTT
size: once; J: TRBJ2-2; V: TRBV6-2/TRBV6-3; D: .; CDR3: CASSPGGPNTGELFF; DNA: TGTGCCAGCAGTCCTGGGGGCCCCAACACCGGGGAGCTGTTTTTT
size: few; J: TRBJ2-3; V: TRBV7-2; D: .; CDR3: CASSSDPRNTQYF; DNA: TGTGCCAGCAGCTCCGACCCCAGAAATACGCAGTATTTT
size: .; J: TRBJ1-1; V: TRBV27; D: .; CDR3: CASSAQGLVEAFF; DNA: TGTGCCAGCAGTGCACAGGGCCTGGTTGAAGCTTTCTTT
size: few; J: TRBJ2-7; V: TRBV27; D: .; CDR3: CASSPSGGITYEQYF; DNA: TGTGCCAGCAGCCCTTCTGGGGGAATAACCTACGAGCAGTACTTC
size: many; J: TRBJ2-3; V: TRBV4-3; D: .; CDR3: CASSQETGRFFTDTQYF; DNA: TGCGCCAGCAGCCAAGAGACAGGCCGATTTTTCACAGATACGCAGTATTTT
size: .; J: TRBJ1-2; V: TRBV5-6; D: TRBD1; CDR3: CASSLEDRVRGYTF; DNA: TGTGCCAGCAGCTTGGAGGACAGGGTGAGAGGCTACACCTTC
size: many; J: TRBJ1-5; V: TRBV9; D: .; CDR3: CASSVGSNQPQHF; DNA: TGTGCCAGCAGCGTGGGAAGCAATCAGCCCCAGCATTTT
size: .; J: TRBJ2-5; V: TRBV5-1; D: TRBD1; CDR3: CASSRLGQGPQETQYF; DNA: TGCGCCAGCAGCCGCCTAGGACAGGGCCCCCAAGAGACCCAGTACTTC
size: many; J: TRBJ2-1; V: TRBV7-2; D: TRBD2; CDR3: CASSLEGLAGYNEQFF; DNA: TGTGCCAGCAGCTTAGAAGGACTAGCGGGGTACAATGAGCAGTTCTTC
size: once; J: TRBJ1-2; V: TRBV5-1; D: .; CDR3: CASSLNTPEGVGYTF; DNA: TGCGCCAGCAGCTTGAACACCCCAGAGGGGGTTGGCTACACCTTC
size: many; J: TRBJ1-3; V: TRBV3-1; D: .; CDR3: CASSLTGGNTIYF; DNA: TGTGCCAGCAGCCTGACAGGTGGAAACACCATATATTTT
size: few; J: TRBJ2-5; V: TRBV5-1; D: .; CDR3: CASSLARTEETQYF; DNA: TGCGCCAGCAGCTTGGCCCGAACAGAAGAGACCCAGTACTTC
size: .; J: TRBJ2-2; V: TRBV12-3/TRBV12-4; D: TRBD1; CDR3: CASSFEGTGMGGELFF; DNA: TGTGCCAGCAGTTTTGAAGGGACAGGGATGGGCGGGGAGCTGTTTTTT
size: few; J: TRBJ1-6; V: TRBV20-1; D: TRBD1; CDR3: CSAQFQPQGDNSPLHF; DNA: TGCAGTGCTCAATTTCAACCACAGGGGGATAATTCACCCCTCCACTTT
size: .; J: TRBJ2-1; V: TRBV4-2; D: .; CDR3: CASSLNRDTFYNEQFF; DNA: TGTGCCAGCAGCCTCAATCGGGACACGTTCTACAATGAGCAGTTCTTC
size: many; J: TRBJ1-5; V: TRBV28; D: .; CDR3: CASSLPFLGAQHF; DNA: TGTGCCAGCAGTTTACCCTTTTTGGGAGCCCAGCATTTT
size: few; J: TRBJ2-3; V: TRBV6-1; D: .; CDR3: CASSEARAHSRNTQYF; DNA: TGTGCCAGCAGTGAAGCGCGGGCCCACTCACGTAATACGCAGTATTTT
size: once; J: TRBJ1-1; V: TRBV6-1; D: .; CDR3: CASSEKGLTEAFF; DNA: TGTGCCAGCAGTGAAAAGGGGCTCACTGAAGCTTTCTTT
size: medium-sized; J: TRBJ2-1; V: TRBV14; D: TRBD2; CDR3: CASSQQAGGYNEQFF; DNA: TGTGCCAGCAGCCAACAAGCGGGAGGGTACAATGAGCAGTTCTTC
size: .; J: TRBJ1-1; V: TRBV20-1; D: .; CDR3: CSAILNTEAFF; DNA: TGCAGTGCTATCCTCAACACTGAAGCTTTCTTT
size: many; J: TRBJ1-1; V: TRBV20-1; D: .; CDR3: CSALNRFSGTEAFF; DNA: TGCAGTGCTCTAAACAGGTTCTCGGGCACTGAAGCTTTCTTT
size: .; J: TRBJ1-1; V: TRBV20-1; D: TRBD1; CDR3: CILQGANMNTEAFF; DNA: TGCATCTTACAGGGGGCGAACATGAACACTGAAGCTTTCTTT
size: few; J: TRBJ1-1; V: TRBV5-1; D: .; CDR3: CASSLFGTTSEAFF; DNA: TGCGCCAGCAGCTTATTCGGGACAACTAGTGAAGCTTTCTTT
size: few; J: TRBJ2-3; V: TRBV5-1; D: .; CDR3: CASSQSSRDTQYF; DNA: TGCGCCAGCAGCCAATCTAGCAGAGATACGCAGTATTTT
size: few; J: TRBJ2-5; V: TRBV7-2; D: TRBD2; CDR3: CASSPGLAGETQYF; DNA: TGTGCCAGCAGCCCCGGACTAGCGGGAGAGACCCAGTACTTC
size: .; J: TRBJ1-4; V: TRBV4-1; D: .; CDR3: CASSQGDIQGTNEKLFF; DNA: TGCGCCAGCAGCCAAGGGGATATCCAGGGAACTAATGAAAAACTGTTTTTT
size: .; J: TRBJ2-7; V: TRBV20-1; D: TRBD2; CDR3: CSARGDYSYEQYF; DNA: TGCAGTGCTAGAGGGGACTACTCCTACGAGCAGTACTTC
size: many; J: TRBJ1-1; V: TRBV30; D: TRBD1; CDR3: CAWRDRENTEAFF; DNA: TGTGCCTGGAGGGACAGGGAGAACACTGAAGCTTTCTTT
size: .; J: TRBJ2-1; V: TRBV20-1; D: TRBD2; CDR3: CSASKAGVPNEQFF; DNA: TGCAGTGCTAGTAAAGCGGGGGTACCGAATGAGCAGTTCTTC
size: few; J: TRBJ2-5; V: TRBV9; D: .; CDR3: CASSVGVAEETQYF; DNA: TGTGCCAGCAGCGTAGGGGTAGCAGAAGAGACCCAGTACTTC
size: .; J: TRBJ2-1; V: TRBV4-1; D: TRBD1; CDR3: CASSPIGTGARNEQFF; DNA: TGCGCCAGCAGCCCCATAGGGACAGGGGCGAGGAATGAGCAGTTCTTC
size: many; J: TRBJ1-6; V: TRBV5-1; D: TRBD1; CDR3: CASSPGQGGNSPLHF; DNA: TGTGCCAGCAGCCCCGGACAGGGGGGTAATTCACCCCTCCACTTT
size: .; J: TRBJ2-1; V: TRBV11-3; D: TRBD2; CDR3: CASSSRTSGSFNEQLF; DNA: TGTGCCAGCAGCTCCCGTACTAGCGGGAGTTTTAATGAGCAGTTATTC
size: .; J: TRBJ2-7; V: TRBV20-1; D: .; CDR3: CSARDSRSYEQYF; DNA: TGCAGTGCTAGAGATTCGCGCTCCTACGAGCAGTACTTC
size: .; J: TRBJ2-1; V: TRBV7-3; D: .; CDR3: CASSLLGGEYNQQFF; DNA: TGTGCCAGCAGCTTATTGGGCGGGGAGTACAATCAGCAGTTCTTC
size: many; J: TRBJ2-7; V: TRBV6-5; D: TRBD1; CDR3: CASSPGQRLYEQYF; DNA: TGTGCCAGCAGCCCGGGACAGCGACTCTACGAGCAGTACTTC
size: many; J: TRBJ2-7; V: TRBV6-2/TRBV6-3; D: .; CDR3: CASRAYPYEQYF; DNA: TGTGCCAGCAGGGCCTACCCCTACGAGCAGTACTTC
size: few; J: TRBJ2-1; V: TRBV7-2; D: TRBD2; CDR3: CASSWGLGGGNEQFF; DNA: TGTGCCAGCAGCTGGGGACTAGGGGGGGGCAATGAGCAGTTCTTC
size: .; J: TRBJ2-1; V: TRBV28; D: TRBD2; CDR3: CANSGGLGGSFNEQFF; DNA: TGTGCCAACAGTGGCGGACTTGGCGGGAGTTTCAATGAGCAGTTCTTC
size: .; J: TRBJ2-4; V: TRBV4-3; D: TRBD2; CDR3: CASSHNLAGGKNIQYF; DNA: TGCGCCAGCAGCCACAACCTAGCGGGGGGCAAAAACATTCAGTACTTC
size: many; J: TRBJ2-1; V: TRBV6-4; D: TRBD2; CDR3: CASSEGRAGGEQFF; DNA: TGTGCCAGCAGTGAGGGAAGAGCGGGGGGCGAGCAGTTCTTC
size: many; J: TRBJ2-2; V: TRBV19; D: TRBD1; CDR3: CASSPGQGNTGELFF; DNA: TGTGCCAGTAGTCCAGGACAGGGAAATACCGGGGAGCTGTTTTTT
size: many; J: TRBJ1-2; V: TRBV5-5; D: .; CDR3: CASSSHGQIGYTF; DNA: TGTGCCAGCAGCTCCCATGGACAGATTGGCTACACCTTC